This note documents a single T cell receptor (beta chain) sequence. The repertoire was sequenced with immunoSEQ multiplex PCR; TCRdb's copy has only in-frame clones and lacks some. The sample has about 57,000 clones, about four fifths seen once. This sample was included in a study of blood T cell repertoires in COVID-19. Germline V lookup: CDR1 LGHDT, CDR2 YNNKEL (reference sequence). The CDR3 consists of 15 residues. V lost 1 base and J lost 5, with 12 bases in between. This chain links TRBV3-1 (or the pseudogene TRBV3-2) with TRBJ1-5, with D tentatively TRBD1 (5 bases). The sequence came from a woman aged 80 or older with acute or convalescent COVID-19. The sequenced sample was peripheral blood. CDR3 nucleotide sequence: TGTGCCAGCAGCCAAGGGTGGGGCAGGGATCAGCCCCAGCATTTT. Translated: CASSQGWGRDQPQHF.